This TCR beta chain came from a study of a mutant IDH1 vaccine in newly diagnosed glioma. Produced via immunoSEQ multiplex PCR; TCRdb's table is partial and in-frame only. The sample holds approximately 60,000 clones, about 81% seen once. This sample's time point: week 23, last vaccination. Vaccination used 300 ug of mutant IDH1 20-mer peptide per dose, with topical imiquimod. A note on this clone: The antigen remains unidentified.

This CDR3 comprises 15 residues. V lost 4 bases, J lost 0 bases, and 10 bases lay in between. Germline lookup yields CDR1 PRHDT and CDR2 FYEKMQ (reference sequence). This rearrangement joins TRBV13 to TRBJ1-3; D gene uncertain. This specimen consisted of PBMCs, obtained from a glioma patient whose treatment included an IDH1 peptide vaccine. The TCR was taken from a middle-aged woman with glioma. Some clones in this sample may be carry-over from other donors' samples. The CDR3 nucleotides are TGTGCCAGCAGCTCTTTCCGGGCCTCTGGAAACACCATATATTTT. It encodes CASSSFRASGNTIYF. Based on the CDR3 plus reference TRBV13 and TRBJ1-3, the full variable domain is AAGVIQSPRHLIKEKRETATLKCYPIPRHDTVYWYQQGPGQDPQFLISFYEKMQSDKGSIPDRFSAQQFSDYHSELNMSSLELGDSALYFCASSSFRASGNTIYFGEGSWLTVV.